The 13 T cell receptor beta chains below were found in one sample sequenced in a study of cytomegalovirus exposure and HLA in healthy donors. 13 Jbeta primers and 60 Vbeta primers were used for the PCR. Generated by immunoSEQ multiplex PCR, the TCRdb table keeps only in-frame clones and is missing some. The sample table sets out some 200,000 clones. The sequencing input was PBMCs. The receptor source for this set is a man aged 25 to 40 in good health and CMV-seronegative.

This sequence joins TRBV23-1 and TRBJ2-2; 7 bases fit TRBD2. TRBV23-1 is treated as an ORF (open reading frame) with a function not yet certain. The junction had 6 bases not matched to a gene; V was cut back by 3 bases and J by 5 bases. This CDR3 spans 15 amino acids. The DNA for the CDR3 is TGCGCCAGCAGTCACCCAGGGACTACAACCGGGGAGCTGTTTTTT. Its translation: CASSHPGTTTGELFF.

This rearrangement joins TRBV9 to TRBJ2-6; a weak D match, TRBD1 (5 bases). CDR3 length: 16 residues. Germline V lookup: CDR1 SGDLS, CDR2 YYNGEE. Trimming shortened V by 0 bases and J by 2 bases, and 9 bases separated the two germline ends. This CDR3 is CASSVATATGANVLTF. CDR3 DNA: TGTGCCAGCAGCGTAGCGACAGCAACTGGGGCCAACGTCCTGACTTTC.

This rearrangement joins TRBV6-5 to TRBJ1-5; 8 bases agree with TRBD1. In germline, CDR1 is MNHEY, CDR2 SVGAGI. With 5 bases clipped from V and 8 bases from J, the junction kept 11 bases outside the gene matches. The CDR3 loop spans 15 amino acids. Here the CDR3 reads CASSRKTGENEPQHF. The CDR3 coding sequence is TGTGCCAGCAGTAGGAAGACAGGGGAGAATGAGCCCCAGCATTTT.

The rearrangement uses TRBV27 and TRBJ2-7, with 11 bases lining up with TRBD2. The CDR3 contains 16 residues. Germline values: CDR1 MNHEY, CDR2 SMNVEV (reference sequence). The trim removed 6 bases at V and 3 bases at J, leaving 10 bases unmatched. The CDR3 DNA reads as TGTGCCAGCAGGGACTCGGGACTAGCGGCTTTCTACGAGCAGTACTTC. Its translation: CASRDSGLAAFYEQYF.

This chain uses TRBV5-6 with TRBJ2-2, with TRBD2 matching 9 bases. This CDR3 region has 16 residues. Losses at the gene ends were 4 bases for V and 7 bases for J; bases not matched to a gene: 11. In germline, CDR1 is SGHDT, CDR2 YYEEEE. CDR3 sequence reads: CASSPGTSINDGELFF. In nucleotides, the CDR3 is TGTGCCAGCAGCCCCGGGACTAGCATCAATGACGGGGAGCTGTTTTTT.

The chain combines TRBV7-2 with TRBJ1-3, with 7 bases fitting TRBD1. This CDR3 is 15 amino acids long. V lost 4 bases and J lost 3; bases outside the gene matches: 6. Germline-derived CDR1 and CDR2 are SGHTA and FQGNSA. CDR3 sequence reads: CASSYRQGGGNTIYF. CDR3 nucleotide sequence: TGTGCCAGCAGCTACAGACAGGGAGGTGGAAACACCATATATTTT.

This chain links TRBV4-1 with TRBJ2-1; 8 nucleotides match TRBD2. Germline V gene lookup returns CDR1 MGHRA and CDR2 YSYEKL. The CDR3 has 14 amino acids. The V gene end was trimmed by 3 bases and the J gene end by 9 bases; junction bases not matched to a gene: 7. This CDR3 reads CASSHAGGAREQFF. Written as DNA, the CDR3 is TGCGCCAGCAGCCATGCCGGGGGGGCACGTGAGCAGTTCTTC.

The V gene is TRBV28, the J gene TRBJ1-5, with D unresolved. This CDR3 spans 14 amino acids. Per the germline V gene, CDR1 is MDHEN and CDR2 is SYDVKM. V lost 10 bases and J 0 bases, leaving 13 bases between the germline ends. The CDR3: CATTVSLSNQPQHF. CDR3 in DNA: TGTGCCACTACAGTGTCCCTTAGCAATCAGCCCCAGCATTTT.

The chain recombines TRBV2 with TRBJ2-7, with 9 positions matching TRBD1. The CDR3 runs 14 residues. Germline V CDR1 and CDR2: SNHLY, FYNNEI. Unmatched junction bases numbered 7, after V lost 5 bases and J lost 5 bases. CDR3 residues: CASSQDRGVDEQYF. The DNA of the CDR3 is TGTGCCAGCAGTCAGGACAGGGGAGTAGACGAGCAGTACTTC.

The chain recombines TRBV11-3 with TRBJ2-7; D gene ambiguous. This CDR3 has 11 residues. Per the germline V gene, CDR1 is SGHNT and CDR2 is YENEEA. Trimming removed 4 bases at V and 7 bases at J, with 8 bases between. The CDR3 loop is CASSSTREQYF. The CDR3 nucleotides read TGTGCCAGCAGCTCAACCCGGGAGCAGTACTTC.

The chain links TRBV27 to TRBJ2-7, with 7 bases fitting TRBD2. Germline V gene lookup returns CDR1 MNHEY and CDR2 SMNVEV (reference sequence). The J segment lost 5 bases and the V segment lost 3 bases, leaving 13 bases of the junction unmatched. The CDR3 contains 16 residues. The CDR3 coding sequence is TGTGCCAGCAGTTTCTTAATAGGGCTAGCGGCGGACGAGCAGTACTTC. Translating gives CASSFLIGLAADEQYF.

The V call is TRBV7-3, the J call TRBJ1-3; D is possibly TRBD1 (5 bases). CDR1 SGHTA and CDR2 FQGTGA come from the germline V gene. The CDR3 runs to 15 residues. V lost 2 bases, J lost 0 bases, and 8 bases lay in between. The CDR3 region has the DNA TGTGCCAGCAGCTTATCAGGGCTCTCTGGAAACACCATATATTTT. Protein: CASSLSGLSGNTIYF.

The CDR3 nucleotides are TGCGCCAGCAGCCAGAACAGGGACTCCTACGAGCAGTACTTC. Translation: CASSQNRDSYEQYF. V and J are TRBV4-3 and TRBJ2-7; maybe TRBD1 (6 bases). This CDR3 has 14 amino acids. Trimming took 3 bases from V and 0 from J, leaving 9 bases between them. Germline V gene lookup returns CDR1 LGHNA and CDR2 YSLEER.